This TCR beta chain stems from a study of cytomegalovirus exposure and HLA in healthy donors. The PCR made use of 60 Vbeta and 13 Jbeta primers. Profiling relied on immunoSEQ multiplex PCR, and the TCRdb table lists in-frame clones only, not all of them. Here the sample spans around 190,000 clones, about 80% being singletons. This clone occurred a few times. V shed 0 bases and J 6 bases; nucleotides not matched to a gene: 7. CDR1 is LGHNA, CDR2 YSLEER, per germline. The CDR3 length is 16 residues. The sequence derives from a woman aged 40-49 years in good health and CMV-seronegative. The V gene is TRBV4-3, the J gene TRBJ2-3; TRBD2 aligns across 9 bases. The sequenced material came from PBMCs. The CDR3 sequence is CASSQERAGGGDTQYF. The CDR3 DNA reads TGCGCCAGCAGCCAAGAACGTGCGGGAGGGGGTGATACGCAGTATTTT.